This paragraph covers one T cell receptor (beta chain) sequence. Its antigen has not been determined. Base qualities are not at hand, and no much larger clone is one base apart. In total, 500 to 700 healthy bone marrow donors made up the cohort. All cohort members were sampled while nominally healthy, although unrecorded immune exposures were likely present. The donor tested CMV seronegative and was one of the 352 seronegative cohort members. Every donor gave a peripheral blood sample, and the peripheral blood mononuclear cells from that sample were used for TCR beta sequencing. The Qiagen DNeasy Blood Extraction Kit was used to extract genomic DNA from the blood cell samples. The data originate from a study of cytomegalovirus exposure and HLA in healthy donors (dated by TCRdb to the late 2010s). Study-level background: According to an earlier analysis of several hundred of the donors, about 170 million T cells yielded 100 million or so unique TCR beta sequences and more than 250 Gb of sequence data. All discovery cohort repertoires had been generated using a single sequencing platform. Among a few hundred genotyped donors of the cohort, an average of approximately 250,000 unique TCR beta nucleotide sequences were sequenced per donor, around 20% of them non-productive. HLA typing included class I and class II loci at four-digit resolution. The number of donors typed differed by locus, with 629-630 for A, B, C, DRB1 and DQB1, 522 for DQA1, 600 to 610 for DPA1, and under 490 for DPB1. The later analysis used no new phenotypic data to find candidate immune exposures, relying instead on TCR beta sequences and their occurrence across donors. An earlier analysis of 587 of the donors used high-throughput TCR beta sequencing to judge whether each TCR beta V gene segment behaved as functional or pseudogenic. A later analysis re-analyzed previously published TCR beta repertoires from about 730 donors and added high-resolution HLA genotyping to study TCR occurrence patterns. The study used immunosequencing to profile the T cell repertoires of more than 650 subjects and linked those repertoires to cytomegalovirus serostatus. To predict cytomegalovirus infection status, the study combined high-throughput TCR immunosequencing, statistical association of individual TCRs with disease status, and machine learning. Of the approximately 370 genotyped donors, 80% to 90% were placed in the genetic ancestry cluster associated with self-reported Caucasian donors. Alongside the repertoire data, information on donor age, sex, ethnicity and CMV serostatus was compiled. The study was designed to test whether signatures of past pathogen exposure could be identified by cataloging public T cell receptors. An early release that covered fewer than 800 HLA-typed donors contained approximately 300 gigabases of sequencing data and around 80 million unique TCR sequences. Genome-wide SNP genotypes for about 65% of the roughly 670 donors were used in a later genetic analysis, which treated that subset as a discovery cohort. Along with the roughly 700-subject first cohort, a separate validation cohort of more than 90 different subjects was used. Roughly 5 DR-DQ haplotypes were handled as single units for association and clustering, since linkage in the cohort was strong.

The research as a whole found: A cluster of highly shared sequence variants was judged likely to represent a technical artifact of the sequencing pipeline. A later genetic analysis reported fewer N-insertions in productive TCRs among donors in an Asian-associated ancestry cluster than the roughly 670-donor mean. In a later analysis, most CMV-associated TCR beta chains were found to appear HLA-restricted, with HLA associations seemingly driven largely by CMV exposure. It was suggested by the authors that the approach could potentially be generalized to other disease states and immunological phenotypes. Cytomegalovirus status was reported to be diagnosed by the classifier with high specificity and sensitivity in both the original and validation cohorts. When HLA alleles, especially DR and DQ, strongly co-occurred, TCR associations were difficult to assign to individual alleles. According to a later analysis, TCR association rates differed among HLA loci, with DRB1 alleles showing the most associated TCRs and HLA-C alleles showing the fewest. In an earlier analysis of 587 of the donors, most TCR beta V segments appeared in productive rearrangements about 90% or about 30% of the time, broadly matching IMGT annotations. A further reported finding was that TCR beta sequences accurately predicted the HLA-A and HLA-B alleles for most subjects in the first cohort. Because counts were too low, roughly 17 rarely observed V segments, including chromosome 9 orphons, were left out of the earlier analysis of several hundred of the donors. In a later analysis, HLA-associated TCR beta chains were found to be more clonally expanded and to have lower generation probabilities than equally common non-associated chains. Sequencing depth was assumed to be roughly uniform across donors in the presence/absence analyses, though that assumption may not hold. Most TCR sequences were seen in very few donors, while some public TCRs were found in many individuals. In a later genetic analysis, a missense DCLRE1C variant was associated with V-gene and J-gene trimming of TCR beta chains, and the association was replicated in an independent cohort. Specific HLA alleles were associated with more than 15,000 TCR beta sequences at a false discovery rate of 0.05 in a later analysis. This cohort had only TCR beta chains sequenced, and the lack of alpha or paired-chain data limited which features could be detected. The study gave a list of about 170 TCR beta chains associated with cytomegalovirus. In vitro tests confirmed that a few of the cytomegalovirus-associated TCR beta chains recognize cytomegalovirus antigens. According to a later analysis, parvovirus B19, influenza, CMV and Epstein-Barr virus appeared linked to several top co-occurrence clusters. For the cohort, immune exposure information was limited to CMV serostatus. Because the 87-base-pair reads could not distinguish some IMGT-functional V segments, including TRBV6-2 and TRBV6-3, those segments were excluded. Correlated functional status among segregating V segments might be attributable to linkage disequilibrium, but an unknown experimental factor could not be ruled out. HLA typing was unavailable for some donors at each locus, so association tests used only the typed subset.

The method behind the library was the immunoSEQ multiplex PCR assay. A mixture of 60 forward primers for TCR Vbeta segments and 13 reverse primers for TCR Jbeta segments was used in the multiplex PCR. Amplification of the CDR3 region of rearranged TCR beta genes was performed with a multiplex PCR assay on genomic DNA. On the Illumina HiSeq System, the amplified TCR beta libraries were sequenced as 87-base-pair reads. Per the original workflow: A later analysis counted about 80 million unique TCR beta chains across the roughly 700 repertoires, and 10 million to 11 million of these chains were shared by at least two donors. Raw reads were error-corrected and collapsed into unique sequences with a nearest-neighbor algorithm that merged closely related sequences to remove PCR and sequencing errors. Alignment of CDR3 sequences to IMGT reference sequences was used to assign V, D and J gene segments. For a sequence to be retained, a match of at least six nucleotides was required to both a V gene segment and a J gene segment. A rearrangement was called productive if the CDR3 had no stop codons and remained in frame with V and J, and every other rearrangement was called non-productive. CDR3 was defined according to IMGT convention as the region running from the second conserved V-encoded cysteine to the conserved J-encoded phenylalanine. In an earlier analysis of more than 550 of the donors, sequences lacking an unambiguous match to a single V gene segment were excluded. In an earlier analysis of approximately 610 of the donors, V segments were called functional above 56.7% productive rearrangements and were called segregating when the between-donor standard deviation exceeded 5%. To diagnose cytomegalovirus status from the catalog of TCR beta chain sequences, a statistical classification framework was built. A later analysis assigned V and J genes by comparing TCR nucleotide sequences with IMGT/GENE-DB human TR gene sequences. Using the TCRdist pipeline, a later analysis assigned CDR3 sequences along with most-parsimonious VDJ recombination scenarios. A later analysis defined each TCR beta chain by its CDR3 amino acid sequence plus V-gene family, and excluded reads lacking a unique V-gene family. In a later analysis, 450 to 600 highly shared, low-generation-probability nucleotide sequences were removed to address suspected cross-contamination and a sequencing artifact. A later analysis calculated a clonal expansion index for each public chain from normalized within-repertoire ranks of inferred template counts. Generation probabilities in a later analysis came from a VDJ recombination model fitted to out-of-frame rearrangements, and those results were checked against IGoR. In a later analysis, hypergeometric tests were used to score TCR-TCR, TCR-HLA and TCR-CMV co-occurrence, with a repertoire-size bias correction applied to TCR pairs. A later analysis estimated false discovery rates by permuting HLA or CMV assignments 20 times. A later analysis grouped co-occurring TCRs with DBSCAN, adding TCRdist sequence similarity when clustering within HLA-allele-positive subsets. Co-occurrence clustering excluded repertoires with fewer than 30,000 or more than 120,000 public chains, plus five with anomalous nucleotide sharing. TCRdb's version of the immuneACCESS table is confined to in-frame rearrangements and falls short of the full clone set. An unresolved V gene accounts for under half of the shortfall where checked; the remainder is of unknown origin. V, J and clone size were drawn from that table, and D and trimming were deduced from the DNA. This sample holds around 190,000 clones; approximately 86% were observed only once. 0.25% to 0.4% of the sample goes to the ten largest clones.

CDR1 and CDR2 are read off the germline V gene (reference sequence) as MNHNY and SVGAGI. Trimming costs V 0 bases and J 3 bases, and their ends lie 9 bases apart. Its CDR3 holds 15 amino acids, cysteine through phenylalanine. The sequence is cut down to CDR3 DNA, 45 bases in frame from base 1. This TCR was sampled from a woman younger than 45 in good health and CMV-seronegative. The sequencing input was PBMCs. The sequence joins TRBV6-6 to TRBJ1-3; TRBD1 could be the D gene, as 5 bases match. The CDR3 here reads CASSYSTVNGNTIYF. The nucleotides are TGTGCCAGCAGTTACTCGACAGTTAATGGAAACACCATATATTTT.